The text below deals with one T cell receptor (beta chain). Its matching antigen is unknown. TCRdb independently ran MiXCR on the reads; one entry per CDR3 protein. Of roughly 500,000 distinct CDR3 sequences listed, about 33% are singletons. The data were obtained in a study of T cell repertoires in cytomegalovirus infection. Study-wide context: CMV epitopes in the study were HLA-C-restricted (recently identified) and HLA-B-restricted (well studied). An indication of both CMV infection and matching HLA type came from public TCR beta signatures. Overall study results and limits: HLA-C-restricted CMV clonotypes gave the most frequent clonotype in two of eight donors.

The germline V gene encodes CDR1 MGHRA and CDR2 YSYEKL. Trimming cost V 2 bases and J 0 bases, with 4 bases left between them. This CDR3 is built from 13 residues. The chain recombines TRBV4-1 with TRBJ1-1, with D unclear. The sequence derives from a human donor in good health (CMV status not recorded). Some clones in this sample may be carry-over from other donors' samples. The sequenced sample was cultured PBMCs, obtained from culture after CMV antigen stimulation. As DNA, the CDR3 is TGCGCCAGCAGCCAATACGTGAACACTGAAGCTTTCTTT. The encoded protein is CASSQYVNTEAFF.